What follows is one TCR beta chain and its context. The antigen remains undetermined. This record belongs to a study of T cell responses to AZD1222 COVID-19 vaccine. Findings and caveats of the study: Just a handful of people given AZD1222 tested seropositive at baseline.

The CDR3 runs to 14 residues. V was pared by 2 bases and J by 8 bases, with 9 bases of the junction left unmatched. From germline, CDR1 is GTSNPN and CDR2 SVGIG (reference sequence). Clones were read by immunoSEQ multiplex PCR, and TCRdb kept only the in-frame ones, dropping some. This sample has more than 100,000 clones, with about 90% found just once. Sample: peripheral blood, taken on day 0 of AZD1222 vaccination. This sequence originates from an adult in good health. V and J are TRBV30 and TRBJ2-4, with TRBD1 identical over 7 bases. The CDR3 is CAWSREGAGDIQYF. CDR3 DNA: TGTGCCTGGAGTCGAGAGGGGGCAGGAGACATTCAGTACTTC.